This passage covers 19 T cell receptor beta chains from one sample sequenced in a study of blood T cell repertoires in COVID-19. The table came from immunoSEQ multiplex PCR; TCRdb's copy has only in-frame clones and leaves some out. The table shows about 400,000 clones, with about 87% occurring only once. The sample consisted of PBMCs or T cells enriched from blood (not recorded which). These receptors were taken from a man aged 35-49 years in a cohort exposed to, infected with or recovered from COVID-19 (not recorded which).

The gene calls are TRBV27 and TRBJ1-2; TRBD1 aligns across 8 bases. V gave up 5 bases and J gave up 7 bases; unmatched junction bases: 9. Germline CDR1 MNHEY, CDR2 SMNVEV (reference sequence). This CDR3 is built from 14 residues. The CDR3 DNA is TGTGCCAGCAGTCCCGGACAGGGATCCGTTGGCTACACCTTC. The encoded protein is CASSPGQGSVGYTF.

The V gene is TRBV28, the J gene TRBJ2-7, with D hard to call. V was shortened by 4 bases and J by 10 bases, with 8 bases between the two germline ends. In germline, CDR1 is MDHEN, CDR2 SYDVKM. CDR3 length: 10 residues. The CDR3 loop reads CASSSNSQYF. In DNA form, the CDR3 reads TGTGCCAGCAGTTCAAACTCCCAGTACTTC.

V and J are TRBV28 and TRBJ2-1; 10 bases are shared with TRBD2. Per the germline V gene, CDR1 is MDHEN and CDR2 is SYDVKM. V gave up 5 bases and J gave up 5 bases; unmatched junction bases: 12. The CDR3 consists of 17 residues. This chain's CDR3 is CASSPLAGVHRNNEQFF. CDR3 nucleotide sequence: TGTGCCAGCAGTCCCCTAGCGGGAGTTCATCGAAACAATGAGCAGTTCTTC.

This clone was picked up a small number of times. The V gene is TRBV7-9, the J gene TRBJ1-5; TRBD1 is a possible D gene (5 bases). In germline, CDR1 is SEHNR, CDR2 FQNEAQ (reference sequence). The length of the CDR3 is 14 residues. V lost 3 bases and J 4 bases, leaving 10 bases between the germline ends. The CDR3 DNA sequence: TGTGCCAGCAGCTTCGGGGGAACGAATCAGCCCCAGCATTTT. Its translation: CASSFGGTNQPQHF.

J is TRBJ2-7 and V is TRBV5-1, with TRBD1 matching over 8 bases. The CDR3 is 15 amino acids. CDR1 and CDR2 (germline): SGHRS, YFSETQ. Trimming removed 0 bases from V and 2 bases from J; junction bases left unmatched: 4. CDR3 in amino acids: CASSLEQGGAYEQYF. The DNA of the CDR3 is TGCGCCAGCAGCTTGGAACAGGGGGGCGCCTACGAGCAGTACTTC.

This clone was detected only a few times. The chain recombines TRBV6-6 with TRBJ1-2; no firm D call. This CDR3 comprises 13 residues. V was cut by 0 bases and J by 6 bases, with 8 bases left in between. Germline assignment: CDR1 MNHNY and CDR2 SVGAGI (reference sequence). The CDR3 sequence: CASSYSGRDGYTF. The CDR3 DNA follows: TGTGCCAGCAGTTACTCAGGGAGGGATGGCTACACCTTC.

The chain's CDR3 is CASSSLAGGDNEQFF. CDR3 DNA: TGTGCCAGCAGCTCACTAGCGGGAGGCGACAATGAGCAGTTCTTC. The V call is TRBV7-9, the J call TRBJ2-1; 12 bases map to TRBD2. The CDR3 extends over 15 amino acids. V dropped 4 bases and J dropped 5; count of bases not matched to a gene: 3. Germline V gene data show CDR1 as SEHNR and CDR2 as FQNEAQ (reference sequence).

V is TRBV2 and J is TRBJ2-7; TRBD2 matches 11 bases. The CDR3 runs 15 residues. Trimming at V came to 6 bases and at J to 3 bases, leaving 7 bases not matched to a gene. Germline V gives CDR1 SNHLY, CDR2 FYNNEI. In nucleotides, the CDR3 is TGTGCCAGCAGAGGACTAGCGGGCGTCCTCTACGAGCAGTACTTC. This codes for CASRGLAGVLYEQYF.

The chain uses TRBV30 and TRBJ1-1; no firm D call. Germline loops: CDR1 GTSNPN, CDR2 SVGIG (reference sequence). The V and J ends lost 3 bases and 4 bases respectively, with 12 bases between them. The CDR3 runs 13 residues. CDR3 in amino acids: CAWRSGIRTEAFF. CDR3 DNA: TGTGCCTGGAGGTCGGGGATCCGCACTGAAGCTTTCTTT.

This clone was seen just once. The chain carries TRBV18 and TRBJ1-5; 7 bases match TRBD1. This CDR3 contains 14 residues. Trimming at V came to 2 bases and at J to 9 bases, leaving 7 bases not matched to a gene. Germline V gives CDR1 KGHSH, CDR2 LQKENI. The CDR3 sequence is CASSPGTVQWPQHF. The CDR3 DNA is TGTGCCAGCTCACCAGGGACAGTTCAGTGGCCCCAGCATTTT. The full variable domain, in which reference TRBV18 and TRBJ1-5 provide the parts outside the CDR3, is NAGVMQNPRHLVRRRGQEARLRCSPMKGHSHVYWYRQLPEEGLKFMVYLQKENIIDESGMPKERFSAEFPKEGPSILRIQQVVRGDSAAYFCASSPGTVQWPQHFGDGTRLSIL.

The rearrangement links TRBV9 to TRBJ1-5; D gene uncertain. Per germline, CDR1 SGDLS and CDR2 YYNGEE. V lost 3 bases to trimming and J lost 7 bases, with 8 bases between them. The CDR3 extends over 12 amino acids. The CDR3 region is CASSDLDQPQHF. The CDR3 nucleotides are TGTGCCAGCAGCGACCTAGACCAGCCCCAGCATTTT.

The chain employs TRBV4-1 and TRBJ2-7; D is unclear. Trimming left V 3 bases short and J 0 bases short, with 12 bases between. Per germline, CDR1 MGHRA and CDR2 YSYEKL. This CDR3 is built from 15 residues. CDR3 loop: CASSQSQASSYEQYF. CDR3 bases: TGCGCCAGCAGCCAGTCCCAAGCGAGCTCCTACGAGCAGTACTTC.

This clone is a singleton in its sample. The chain carries TRBV19 and TRBJ2-1, with 14 bases aligning to TRBD2. The CDR3 totals 18 residues. CDR1 and CDR2 (germline): LNHDA, SQIVND (reference sequence). The V gene end was trimmed by 5 bases and the J gene end by 4 bases; junction bases not matched to a gene: 10. CDR3 sequence (DNA): TGTGCCAGTAGTGACTGGGGGACTAGCGGGAGAAAGTACAATGAGCAGTTCTTC. This sequence encodes CASSDWGTSGRKYNEQFF.

This clone was seen a handful of times. The chain recombines TRBV7-9 with TRBJ2-7, with D perhaps TRBD1 (7 bases). V lost 10 bases and J 0 bases, leaving 13 bases between the germline ends. Germline values: CDR1 SEHNR, CDR2 FQNEAQ (reference sequence). The CDR3 is made up of 13 amino acids. CDR3 sequence: CATQGEDSYEQYF. The CDR3 DNA follows: TGTGCCACCCAGGGGGAGGACTCCTACGAGCAGTACTTC.

V gene TRBV27 combines with J gene TRBJ2-3, with TRBD2 matching over 7 bases. Germline values: CDR1 MNHEY, CDR2 SMNVEV (reference sequence). This CDR3 has 15 residues. J was trimmed by 6 bases and V by 2 bases; bases with no gene match: 8. The CDR3 is CASSLAGVIFDTQYF. In DNA form, the CDR3 reads TGTGCCAGCAGTTTAGCGGGAGTGATCTTCGATACGCAGTATTTT.

This chain connects TRBV28 to TRBJ1-5; D is perhaps TRBD1 (5 bases). In germline, CDR1 is MDHEN, CDR2 SYDVKM. Trimming pared 6 bases from V and 4 bases from J, leaving 13 bases between. This CDR3 is built from 14 residues. As DNA, the CDR3 is TGTGCCAGCAGCCTCAACCGGGGGAATCAGCCCCAGCATTTT. Its translation is CASSLNRGNQPQHF.

CDR3 nucleotide sequence: TGTGCCTGGAGTGTATCAGGGGAAGATCACAATGAGCAGTTCTTC. This encodes CAWSVSGEDHNEQFF. This chain links TRBV30 with TRBJ2-1; tentatively, D is TRBD1 (6 bases). The length of the CDR3 is 15 residues. Germline CDR1 and CDR2: GTSNPN and SVGIG (reference sequence). The V end was cut by 0 bases, the J end by 5 bases, with 14 bases between.

CDR3 coding DNA: TGTGCCAGCAGAGGGGACAGGTCGAGCTCCTACGAGCAGTACTTC. This codes for CASRGDRSSSYEQYF. V usage is TRBV6-5 and J usage is TRBJ2-7; 8 bases match TRBD1. There are 15 residues in the CDR3. V lost 6 bases and J lost 0; bases outside the gene matches: 7. In germline, CDR1 is MNHEY, CDR2 SVGAGI.

V gene TRBV27 combines with J gene TRBJ2-7, with TRBD2 matching over 7 bases. This CDR3 region has 14 residues. The germline gives CDR1 MNHEY, CDR2 SMNVEV (reference sequence). V was clipped by 8 bases and J by 3 bases; unmatched bases: 10. The chain's CDR3 is CASALLAQIYEQYF. In DNA, the CDR3 is TGTGCCAGCGCCCTACTAGCGCAGATCTACGAGCAGTACTTC.